Listed here are 4 T cell receptor beta chains from one sample, sequenced in a study of T cells in Graves' hyperthyroidism and ophthalmopathy. Using RNA transcripts as the source, TCR beta CDR3 regions were amplified. First-round RT-PCR with HTBI primers amplified the TCR CDR3 region. Using its own MiXCR run on the multiplex PCR reads, TCRdb lists one record per CDR3 protein. The sample holds fewer than 200,000 distinct CDR3 sequences, over 7.5% seen once. What was sequenced was blood. Receptors originate from a woman aged 18-29 years with Graves' hyperthyroidism that later progressed to Graves' ophthalmopathy.

This clonotype has a count of ten or more. The gene calls are TRBV11-1 and TRBJ2-2, with D unclear. Trimming pared 5 bases from V and 3 bases from J, leaving 16 bases between. The CDR3 has 16 residues. CDR1 and CDR2 from the germline V gene are SGHAT and FQDESV (reference sequence). The CDR3, as DNA: TGTGCCAGCAGCAAAGGACGGGCGCTCGACACCGGGGAGCTGTTTTTT. Protein product: CASSKGRALDTGELFF. Full variable domain (outside the CDR3, taken from reference TRBV11-1 and TRBJ2-2): EAEVAQSPRYKITEKSQAVAFWCDPISGHATLYWYRQILGQGPELLVQFQDESVVDDSQLPKDRFSAERLKGVDSTLKIQPAELGDSAMYLCASSKGRALDTGELFFGEGSRLTVL.

Worth noting for this clonotype: In this CDR3 the conserved last residue, phenylalanine or tryptophan, is missing, so a read error is likely. V and J are TRBV19 and TRBJ2-3, with D possibly called TRBD1 or TRBD2 (6 bases each). Between the trimmed V and J ends, which lost 7 bases and 6 bases, there was a span of 14 bases. This CDR3 is 13 amino acids long. Germline CDR1 and CDR2: LNHDA and SQIVND (reference sequence). The CDR3: CASNGGLRDTQYL. The DNA of the CDR3 is TGTGCCAGTAATGGGGGGCTGAGGGATACGCAGTATCTT.

This clonotype was counted a few times. The rearrangement joins TRBV5-5 to TRBJ2-7; a weak D match, TRBD2 (6 bases). V lost 0 bases and J lost 4, with 17 bases in between. CDR1 is SGHKS, CDR2 YYEKEE, per germline (reference sequence). This CDR3 region has 16 residues. CDR3 amino acids: CASSLAGWRGSYEQYF. The DNA for the CDR3 is TGTGCCAGCAGCTTGGCAGGGTGGCGGGGTTCGTACGAGCAGTACTTC.

This clonotype was detected ten times or more. V usage is TRBV20-1 and J usage is TRBJ2-1; TRBD2 matches 8 bases. Germline CDR1 and CDR2: DFQATT and SNEGSKA (reference sequence). The CDR3 spans 15 residues. After removal of 0 bases from V and 4 bases from J, the junction contained 5 bases not matched to a gene. The CDR3 DNA reads TGCAGTGCTAGAGATTTAGCGGGGCATTACAATGAGCAGTTCTTC. It encodes CSARDLAGHYNEQFF.